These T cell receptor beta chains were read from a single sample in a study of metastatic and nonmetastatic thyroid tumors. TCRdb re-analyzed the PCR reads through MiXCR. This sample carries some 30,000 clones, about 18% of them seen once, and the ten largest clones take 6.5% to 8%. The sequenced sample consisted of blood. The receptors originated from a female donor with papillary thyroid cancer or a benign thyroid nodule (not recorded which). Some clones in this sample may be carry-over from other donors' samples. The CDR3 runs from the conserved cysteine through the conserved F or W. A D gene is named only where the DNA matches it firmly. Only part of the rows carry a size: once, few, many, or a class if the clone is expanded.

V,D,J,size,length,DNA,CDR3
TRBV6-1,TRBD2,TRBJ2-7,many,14,TGTGCCAGCACCTCCGGGACTAGCGGAAACGAGCAGTACTTC,CASTSGTSGNEQYF
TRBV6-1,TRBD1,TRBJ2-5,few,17,TGTGCCAGCAGTCTCACAACAACGGACAGGGGGCTAGAGACCCAGTACTTC,CASSLTTTDRGLETQYF
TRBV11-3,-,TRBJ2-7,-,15,TGTGCCAGCAGCTTAGGATCGACCGCTACCTACGAGCAGTACTTC,CASSLGSTATYEQYF
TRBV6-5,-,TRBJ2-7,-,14,TGTGCCAGCAGTTACTCGATCGGTGGGTCCGAGCAGTACTTC,CASSYSIGGSEQYF
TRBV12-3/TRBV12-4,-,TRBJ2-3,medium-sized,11,TGTGCCAGCAGTTACACAGATACGCAGTATTTT,CASSYTDTQYF
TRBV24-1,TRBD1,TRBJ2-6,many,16,TGTGCCACCAGTGATCCCAGGGGGCTAGGGGCCAACGTCCTGACTTTC,CATSDPRGLGANVLTF
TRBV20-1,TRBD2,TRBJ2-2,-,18,TGCAGTGCTAGGGGGTTCGGGACTAGCGGGAGGAACACCGGGGAGCTGTTTTTT,CSARGFGTSGRNTGELFF
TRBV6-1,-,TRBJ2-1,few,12,TGCGCCAGCAGTGAGATGTACAATGAGCAGTTCTTC,CASSEMYNEQFF
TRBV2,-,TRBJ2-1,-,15,TGTGCCAGCAGGCCCCGACGGGGCCTCGACAATGAGCAGTTCTTC,CASRPRRGLDNEQFF
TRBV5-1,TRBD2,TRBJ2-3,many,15,TGCGCCAGCAGCTTGTCGGGCGGGGGGGCGGATACGCAGTATTTT,CASSLSGGGADTQYF
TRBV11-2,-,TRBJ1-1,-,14,TGTGCCAGCAGCTTAGAAGGTTTTGGCACTGAAGCTTTCTTT,CASSLEGFGTEAFF
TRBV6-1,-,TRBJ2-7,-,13,TGTGCCAGCAGGGGGCCAGCAACCTACGAGCAGTACTTC,CASRGPATYEQYF
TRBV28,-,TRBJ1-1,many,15,TGTGCCAGCATTCGACGGAGGCACATGAACACTGAAGCTTTCTTT,CASIRRRHMNTEAFF
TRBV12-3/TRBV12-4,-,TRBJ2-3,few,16,TGTGCCAGCAGTTCAACCAGGACTCCCCCGCGGGATACGCAGTATTTT,CASSSTRTPPRDTQYF
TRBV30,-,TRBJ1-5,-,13,TGTGCCTGGAGTGTTTACCCGGGTCAGCCCCAGCATTTT,CAWSVYPGQPQHF
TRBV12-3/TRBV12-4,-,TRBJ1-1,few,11,TGTGCCAGCAGTTTAAGGACCGAAGCTTTCTTT,CASSLRTEAFF
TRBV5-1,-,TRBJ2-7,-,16,TGCGCCAGCAGCTCTCCCGGACAGTACTTCACCTACGAGCAGTACTTC,CASSSPGQYFTYEQYF
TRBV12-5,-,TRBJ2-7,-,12,TGTGCTAGTTGGACGCACTCCTACGAGCAGTACTTC,CASWTHSYEQYF
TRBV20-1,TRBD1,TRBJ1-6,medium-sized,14,TGCAGTGCTACCGGGACAGGGGTTAATTCACCCCTCCACTTT,CSATGTGVNSPLHF
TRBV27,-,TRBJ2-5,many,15,TGTGCCAGCAGTTCTAGGTGGCCGACCCAAGAGACCCAGTACTTC,CASSSRWPTQETQYF
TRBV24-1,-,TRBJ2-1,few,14,TGTGCCAGTTCTCCCGGGACCGATTACAATGAGCAGTTCTTC,CASSPGTDYNEQFF
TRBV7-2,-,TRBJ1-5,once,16,TGTGCCAGCAGCTTAGCGAAGGGAAGGAGCAATCAGCCCCAGCATTTT,CASSLAKGRSNQPQHF
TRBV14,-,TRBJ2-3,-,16,TGTGCCAGCAGCCAAGGGGTTCTGGAATCCACAGATACGCAGTATTTT,CASSQGVLESTDTQYF
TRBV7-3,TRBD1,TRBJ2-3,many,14,TGTGCCAGCAGCTCCGGGACAGGGGCAGATACGCAGTATTTT,CASSSGTGADTQYF
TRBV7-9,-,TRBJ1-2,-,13,TGTGCCAGCAGCCTCCGGGCAACCTATGGCTACACCTTC,CASSLRATYGYTF
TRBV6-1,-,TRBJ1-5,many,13,TGTGCCAGCAGTCCCTCGGTAGATCAGCCCCAGCATTTT,CASSPSVDQPQHF
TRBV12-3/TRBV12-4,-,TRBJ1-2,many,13,TGTGCCAGCAGCCCCGGATCCGACTATGGCTACACCTTC,CASSPGSDYGYTF
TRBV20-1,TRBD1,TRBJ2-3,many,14,TGCAGTCTCAGGGGACAGGGCGGCACAGATACGCAGTATTTT,CSLRGQGGTDTQYF
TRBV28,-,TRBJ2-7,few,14,TGTGCCAGCAGTTTGCCCCAGACCTACTACGAGCAGTACTTC,CASSLPQTYYEQYF
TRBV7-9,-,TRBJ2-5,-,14,TGTGCCAGCAGCTTAGCCAGGGGATTCGAGACCCAGTACTTC,CASSLARGFETQYF
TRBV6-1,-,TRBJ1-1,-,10,TGTGCCAGCGGGATGTATGAAGCTTTCTTT,CASGMYEAFF
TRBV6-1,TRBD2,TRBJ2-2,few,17,TGTGCCAGCAGTGAAGTAGGACTAGCGGTACGGAGCGGGGAGCTGTTTTTT,CASSEVGLAVRSGELFF
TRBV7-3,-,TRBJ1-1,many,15,TGTGCCAGCAGCCCCGGCGGGGTCGGGTCCACTGAAGCTTTCTTT,CASSPGGVGSTEAFF
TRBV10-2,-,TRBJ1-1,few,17,TGCGCCAGCAGTGATCCCAGGGTCGGGTGGAGGGGTACTGAAGCTTTCTTT,CASSDPRVGWRGTEAFF
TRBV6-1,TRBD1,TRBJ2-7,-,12,TGTGCCGTAGGGGACAGCTACTACGAGCAGTACTTC,CAVGDSYYEQYF
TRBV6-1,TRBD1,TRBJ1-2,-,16,TGTGCCAGCAGTGAAGCATTGGGCAGGGGGCAGGGAGGCTACACCTTC,CASSEALGRGQGGYTF
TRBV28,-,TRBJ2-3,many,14,TGTGCCAGCACCTGGGGCAGAGGGGCAGATACGCAGTATTTT,CASTWGRGADTQYF
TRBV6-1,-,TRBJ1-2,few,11,TGTGCCAGCAGTGAAGCGCTCGGCTACACCTTC,CASSEALGYTF
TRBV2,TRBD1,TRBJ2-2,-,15,TGTGCCAGCAATGAAGGACAGGGGGACACCGGGGAGCTGTTTTTT,CASNEGQGDTGELFF
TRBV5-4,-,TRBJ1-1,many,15,TGTGCCAGCAGCCTAGGGAGGGGCTTTGACACTGAAGCTTTCTTT,CASSLGRGFDTEAFF
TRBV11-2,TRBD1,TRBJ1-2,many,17,TGTGCCAGCAGCCTACTCCCGGGACAGGGATCTAACTATGGCTACACCTTC,CASSLLPGQGSNYGYTF
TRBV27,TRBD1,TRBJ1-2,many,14,TGTGCCAGCGGACGCGGACAGGCGAACTATGGCTACACCTTC,CASGRGQANYGYTF
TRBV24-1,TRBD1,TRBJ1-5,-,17,TGTGCCACCAGTGATTCAAAAACAGGGGGCAACAATCAGCCCCAGCATTTT,CATSDSKTGGNNQPQHF
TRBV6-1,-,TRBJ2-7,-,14,TGTGCCAGCAGTGAAGCGGGGACGGACTACGAGCAGTACTTC,CASSEAGTDYEQYF
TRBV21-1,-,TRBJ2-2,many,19,TGTGCCAGCAGCAAACGACCGGGACTAGCGGGATGGGGCACCGGGGAGCTGTTTTTT,CASSKRPGLAGWGTGELFF
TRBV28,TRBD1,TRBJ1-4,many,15,TGTGCCAGCAGCTCCCCCGGACAGGCAGGCGAAAAACTGTTTTTT,CASSSPGQAGEKLFF
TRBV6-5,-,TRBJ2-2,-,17,TGTGCCAGCAGTTCCCCAGGGGGGCTCTCGGGCACCGGGGAGCTGTTTTTT,CASSSPGGLSGTGELFF
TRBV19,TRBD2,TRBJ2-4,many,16,TGTGCCAGTAGTCTCCGCGGGGGGAAAGGCAAAAACATTCAGTACTTC,CASSLRGGKGKNIQYF
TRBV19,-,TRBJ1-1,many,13,TGTGCCAGTAGTATCCGCCGGGGAGGTGAAGCTTTCTTT,CASSIRRGGEAFF
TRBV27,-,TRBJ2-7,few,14,TGTGCCAGCAGTTCAGGGGAGCAAGCCTACGAGCAGTACTTC,CASSSGEQAYEQYF